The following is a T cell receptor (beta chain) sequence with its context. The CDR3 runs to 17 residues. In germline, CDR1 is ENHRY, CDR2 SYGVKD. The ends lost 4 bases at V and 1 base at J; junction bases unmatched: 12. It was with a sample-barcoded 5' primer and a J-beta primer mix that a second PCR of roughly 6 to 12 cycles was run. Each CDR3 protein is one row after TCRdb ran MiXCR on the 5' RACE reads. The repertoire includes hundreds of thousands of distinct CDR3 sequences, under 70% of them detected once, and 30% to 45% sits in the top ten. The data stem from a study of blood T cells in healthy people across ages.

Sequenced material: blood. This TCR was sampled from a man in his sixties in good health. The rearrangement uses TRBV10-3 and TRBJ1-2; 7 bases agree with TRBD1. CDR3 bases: TGTGCCATCAGTGCCCTTAAACAGGGGACGGGTAACTATGGCTACACCTTC. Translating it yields CAISALKQGTGNYGYTF.